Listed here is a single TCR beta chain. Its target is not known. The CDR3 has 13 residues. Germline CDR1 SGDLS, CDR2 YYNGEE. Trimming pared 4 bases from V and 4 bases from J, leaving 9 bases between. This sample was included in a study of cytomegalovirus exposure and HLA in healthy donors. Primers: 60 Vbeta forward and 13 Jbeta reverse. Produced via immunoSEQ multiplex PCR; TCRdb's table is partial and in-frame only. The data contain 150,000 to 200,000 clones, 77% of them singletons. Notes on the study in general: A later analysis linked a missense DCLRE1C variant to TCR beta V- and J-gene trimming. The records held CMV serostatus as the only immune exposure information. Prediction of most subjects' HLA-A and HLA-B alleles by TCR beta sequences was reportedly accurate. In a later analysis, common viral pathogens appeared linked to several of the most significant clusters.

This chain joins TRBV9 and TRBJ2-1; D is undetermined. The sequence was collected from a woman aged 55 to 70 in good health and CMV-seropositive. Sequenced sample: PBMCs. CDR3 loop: CASSLNLYNEQFF. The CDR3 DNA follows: TGTGCCAGCAGCCTAAATTTGTACAATGAGCAGTTCTTC.